The 7 T cell receptor beta chains below all came from one sample that was sequenced in a study of blood T cell repertoires in COVID-19. Repertoires were generated with immunoSEQ multiplex PCR, while TCRdb's copy carries only in-frame clones and drops some. The sample holds under 200,000 clones, roughly 86% seen once. The sequenced sample was PBMCs or T cells enriched from blood (not recorded which). These TCRs come from a man aged 35-49 years with acute COVID-19.

This CDR3 reads CASTLGTHTQYF. The CDR3 DNA reads as TGTGCCAGCACCCTCGGGACTCATACGCAGTATTTT. V usage is TRBV12-3 or TRBV12-4 and J usage is TRBJ2-3; D is possibly TRBD2 (6 bases). V dropped 7 bases and J dropped 7 bases, with 12 bases sitting between them. This CDR3 has 12 amino acids.

The chain is built from TRBV6-5 and TRBJ2-3; 7 positions match TRBD1. Germline V gene data show CDR1 as MNHEY and CDR2 as SVGAGI. V gave up 7 bases and J gave up 3 bases; unmatched junction bases: 4. The CDR3 length is 13 residues. CDR3 loop: CASNPQGTDTQYF. The CDR3 bases are TGTGCCAGCAACCCACAGGGGACAGATACGCAGTATTTT.

This rearrangement joins TRBV2 to TRBJ2-5; a weak D match, TRBD1 (6 bases). Trimming removed 3 bases from V and 0 bases from J, with 14 bases in between. Germline lookup yields CDR1 SNHLY and CDR2 FYNNEI. The CDR3 spans 16 residues. CDR3 region: CASSDRAGEYQETQYF. CDR3 coding DNA: TGTGCCAGCAGTGATCGGGCAGGGGAGTACCAAGAGACCCAGTACTTC. The full variable domain, completed using reference TRBV2 and TRBJ2-5, is EPEVTQTPSHQVTQMGQEVILRCVPISNHLYFYWYRQILGQKVEFLVSFYNNEISEKSEIFDDQFSVERPDGSNFTLKIRSTKLEDSAMYFCASSDRAGEYQETQYFGPGTRLLVL.

The rearrangement uses TRBV5-5 and TRBJ1-2, with 12 bases that match TRBD1. The CDR3 has 16 residues. The trim removed 6 bases at V and 3 bases at J, leaving 9 bases unmatched. Germline V gene data show CDR1 as SGHKS and CDR2 as YYEKEE (reference sequence). The CDR3 spells CASTKTGTGGDYGYTF. DNA for the CDR3: TGTGCCAGCACGAAAACGGGGACAGGGGGCGACTATGGCTACACCTTC.

The chain joins TRBV6-5 to TRBJ1-1; no firm D call. V was pared by 1 base and J by 8 bases, with 8 bases between. The CDR3 totals 12 residues. Germline CDR1 MNHEY, CDR2 SVGAGI. DNA for the CDR3: TGTGCCAGCAGTTACTTTCCGGGGGAAGCTTTCTTT. As protein: CASSYFPGEAFF.

V usage is TRBV12-3 or TRBV12-4 and J usage is TRBJ1-1; D perhaps matches TRBD1 (5 bases). V was pared by 7 bases and J by 7 bases, with 16 bases between. The CDR3 is 13 amino acids. CDR3 sequence: CASNQKGLGEAFF. The CDR3 bases are TGTGCCAGCAACCAAAAGGGGCTGGGTGAAGCTTTCTTT.

This clone came up once. J is TRBJ1-1 and V is TRBV19; 9 positions match TRBD1. The CDR3 runs 16 residues. Germline lookup yields CDR1 LNHDA and CDR2 SQIVND (reference sequence). The ends lost 5 bases at V and 6 bases at J; junction bases unmatched: 13. CDR3 DNA sequence: TGTGCCAGTAGTGTTTTTACCGGGACAGGGTCGGCTGAAGCTTTCTTT. This translates into CASSVFTGTGSAEAFF.